This is a list of T cell receptor beta chains from one sample in a study of shared clonotypes between healthy human individuals. Only in-frame clones appear in the TCRdb table, and some are missing; sequencing was by immunoSEQ multiplex PCR. This sample has some 580,000 clones, with approximately 97% found just once. Sequencing was done on a sample of naive CD4+ T cells sorted from blood. These receptor sequences come from a woman between 25 and 40 years old in good health. CDR3s include the opening cysteine and the closing phenylalanine or tryptophan. The D gene is left open where the match is weak. Where a row states a size, it is once, few, many or the class of an expanded clone; other rows omit it.

D: NA
J: TRBJ1-2
V: TRBV5-4
size: NA
CDR3: CASSPVEGSAYGYTF
DNA: TGTGCCAGCAGCCCGGTAGAGGGCAGCGCTTATGGCTACACCTTC

D: NA
J: TRBJ2-3
V: TRBV27
size: NA
CDR3: CASSLTAGKDTQYF
DNA: TGTGCCAGCAGTTTGACAGCCGGGAAGGATACGCAGTATTTT

D: NA
J: TRBJ2-7
V: TRBV21-1
size: NA
CDR3: CASRPGQDSCEQYF
DNA: TGTGCCAGCAGACCGGGACAGGATTCTTGTGAGCAGTACTTC

D: NA
J: TRBJ1-1
V: TRBV27
size: NA
CDR3: CASSFSRNTEAFF
DNA: TGTGCCAGCAGTTTTAGCAGGAACACTGAAGCTTTCTTT

D: NA
J: TRBJ1-3
V: TRBV30
size: NA
CDR3: CAKGSVSGNTIYF
DNA: TGTGCCAAAGGGAGCGTCTCTGGAAACACCATATATTTT

D: NA
J: TRBJ2-3
V: TRBV19
size: NA
CDR3: CASSIGYTDTQYF
DNA: TGTGCCAGTAGTATAGGATACACAGATACGCAGTATTTT

D: NA
J: TRBJ1-2
V: TRBV28
size: NA
CDR3: CASSFRSDSFYGYTF
DNA: TGTGCCAGCAGTTTTAGGAGCGACAGTTTTTATGGCTACACCTTC

D: NA
J: TRBJ1-2
V: TRBV28
size: once
CDR3: CASSFSRGRRLDYGYTF
DNA: TGTGCCAGCAGTTTTTCCAGGGGTAGAAGACTGGATTATGGCTACACCTTC

D: NA
J: TRBJ2-2
V: TRBV6-6
size: NA
CDR3: CASSYSAIGELFF
DNA: TGTGCCAGCAGTTACTCGGCAATCGGGGAGCTGTTTTTT

D: TRBD1
J: TRBJ1-1
V: TRBV28
size: NA
CDR3: CASSGQGRDTEAFF
DNA: TGTGCCAGCAGTGGACAGGGGAGGGACACTGAAGCTTTCTTT

D: NA
J: TRBJ1-1
V: TRBV4-1
size: NA
CDR3: CASSWTDTEAFF
DNA: TGCGCCAGCAGCTGGACAGACACTGAAGCTTTCTTT

D: TRBD1
J: TRBJ1-1
V: TRBV11-1
size: NA
CDR3: CASSADRGDTEAFF
DNA: TGTGCCAGCAGCGCGGACAGGGGGGACACTGAAGCTTTCTTT

D: TRBD1
J: TRBJ1-5
V: TRBV2
size: NA
CDR3: CASTLQGNQPQHF
DNA: TGTGCCAGCACTTTACAGGGGAATCAGCCCCAGCATTTT

D: TRBD1
J: TRBJ2-1
V: TRBV6-6
size: NA
CDR3: CASSLDRGGYNEQFF
DNA: TGTGCCAGCAGTTTAGACAGGGGGGGCTACAATGAGCAGTTCTTC

D: NA
J: TRBJ2-2
V: TRBV5-1
size: NA
CDR3: CASSPRGERAGELFF
DNA: TGCGCCAGCAGCCCAAGGGGGGAAAGGGCCGGGGAGCTGTTTTTT

D: TRBD1
J: TRBJ2-6
V: TRBV28
size: NA
CDR3: CASRRTGGVNGANVLTF
DNA: TGTGCCAGCAGACGGACAGGGGGCGTTAATGGGGCCAACGTCCTGACTTTC

D: NA
J: TRBJ1-5
V: TRBV10-3
size: NA
CDR3: CAISERLSDYSNQPQHF
DNA: TGTGCCATCAGTGAGCGGCTCAGCGACTATAGCAATCAGCCCCAGCATTTT

D: NA
J: TRBJ1-1
V: TRBV11-2
size: NA
CDR3: CASSPLEGRKNTEAFF
DNA: TGTGCCAGCAGTCCTTTGGAAGGGCGAAAGAACACTGAAGCTTTCTTT

D: NA
J: TRBJ2-5
V: TRBV9
size: NA
CDR3: CASSPLGGPETQYF
DNA: TGTGCCAGCAGCCCCCTAGGAGGGCCTGAGACCCAGTACTTC

D: TRBD2
J: TRBJ2-5
V: TRBV7-3
size: NA
CDR3: CASSQLAEPGGTQYF
DNA: TGTGCCAGCAGCCAACTAGCGGAACCCGGGGGGACCCAGTACTTC

D: TRBD2
J: TRBJ2-1
V: TRBV18
size: NA
CDR3: CASSPRGLAAMLGHNEQFF
DNA: TGTGCCAGCTCACCACGAGGACTAGCGGCGATGCTTGGACACAATGAGCAGTTCTTC

D: NA
J: TRBJ1-3
V: TRBV2
size: NA
CDR3: CASSGTTGNTIYF
DNA: TGTGCCAGCAGTGGGACAACTGGAAACACCATATATTTT

D: NA
J: TRBJ2-5
V: TRBV7-9
size: NA
CDR3: CASSLGVGVYQETQYF
DNA: TGTGCCAGCAGCTTAGGGGTGGGGGTGTACCAAGAGACCCAGTACTTC

D: TRBD1
J: TRBJ2-7
V: TRBV5-1
size: NA
CDR3: CASSFRTGYEQYF
DNA: TGCGCCAGCAGCTTCCGGACAGGCTACGAGCAGTACTTC

D: NA
J: TRBJ2-5
V: TRBV5-1
size: NA
CDR3: CASSWGWGIQETQYF
DNA: TGCGCCAGCAGCTGGGGTTGGGGGATCCAAGAGACCCAGTACTTC

D: TRBD1
J: TRBJ2-3
V: TRBV5-1
size: NA
CDR3: CASSRSSGQVSTDTQYF
DNA: TGCGCCAGCAGCCGAAGCTCCGGACAGGTTAGCACAGATACGCAGTATTTT

D: TRBD2
J: TRBJ2-3
V: TRBV5-1
size: once
CDR3: CASSLLAGGGDTQYF
DNA: TGCGCCAGCAGCCTTCTAGCGGGAGGAGGAGATACGCAGTATTTT

D: TRBD1
J: TRBJ1-2
V: TRBV7-2
size: NA
CDR3: CASSLGGTGRGGGYTF
DNA: TGTGCCAGCAGCTTAGGTGGGACAGGGAGGGGCGGTGGCTACACCTTC

D: NA
J: TRBJ1-2
V: TRBV6-5
size: NA
CDR3: CASSYSYRAPRYTF
DNA: TGTGCCAGCAGTTACTCATACAGGGCGCCGCGCTACACCTTC

D: NA
J: TRBJ1-2
V: TRBV21-1
size: NA
CDR3: CASSRTIYRKTYGYTF
DNA: TGTGCCAGCAGTCGGACCATATACAGAAAGACCTATGGCTACACCTTC

D: TRBD1
J: TRBJ2-7
V: TRBV5-4
size: NA
CDR3: CASSVGLGQGINEQYF
DNA: TGTGCCAGCAGCGTAGGGTTGGGACAGGGGATTAACGAGCAGTACTTC

D: TRBD2
J: TRBJ2-2
V: TRBV10-1
size: NA
CDR3: CASSPHSGRLSTGELFF
DNA: TGCGCCAGCAGCCCCCATAGCGGGAGGTTGAGTACCGGGGAGCTGTTTTTT

D: NA
J: TRBJ2-6
V: TRBV5-1
size: NA
CDR3: CASSLMGVSGANVLTF
DNA: TGCGCCAGCAGCTTAATGGGGGTCTCTGGGGCCAACGTCCTGACTTTC

D: NA
J: TRBJ2-2
V: TRBV15
size: NA
CDR3: CATSNRFSLGLSYTGELFF
DNA: TGTGCCACCAGCAACCGTTTCTCCCTAGGGCTTTCCTACACCGGGGAGCTGTTTTTT

D: NA
J: TRBJ2-7
V: TRBV19
size: NA
CDR3: CASSRGLSGTPDEQYF
DNA: TGTGCCAGTAGCCGGGGGCTTAGCGGTACCCCCGACGAGCAGTACTTC

D: NA
J: TRBJ2-7
V: TRBV6-5
size: NA
CDR3: CASSRNLARDEQYF
DNA: TGTGCCAGCAGCCGAAACCTAGCGAGGGACGAGCAGTACTTC

D: TRBD2
J: TRBJ2-4
V: TRBV5-1
size: once
CDR3: CASALSGRGGNIQYF
DNA: TGCGCCAGCGCCCTTAGCGGGAGGGGGGGAAACATTCAGTACTTC

D: TRBD1
J: TRBJ2-5
V: TRBV29-1
size: NA
CDR3: CSVTGTGAETQYF
DNA: TGCAGCGTTACCGGGACAGGAGCAGAGACCCAGTACTTC

D: NA
J: TRBJ1-4
V: TRBV18
size: NA
CDR3: CASSPPLQDEKLFF
DNA: TGTGCCAGCTCACCACCGTTACAAGATGAAAAACTGTTTTTT

D: NA
J: TRBJ2-7
V: TRBV13
size: NA
CDR3: CASSTHYEQYF
DNA: TGTGCCAGCAGCACCCACTACGAGCAGTACTTC

D: NA
J: TRBJ1-1
V: TRBV2
size: NA
CDR3: CASSGGVVRGTEAFF
DNA: TGTGCCAGCAGTGGGGGGGTTGTCAGGGGCACTGAAGCTTTCTTT

D: NA
J: TRBJ1-3
V: TRBV15
size: NA
CDR3: CATSREQFSGNTIYF
DNA: TGTGCCACCAGCAGAGAACAGTTCTCTGGAAACACCATATATTTT

D: NA
J: TRBJ2-3
V: TRBV7-2
size: NA
CDR3: CASSRRTDTQYF
DNA: TGTGCCAGCAGCAGACGCACAGATACGCAGTATTTT

D: NA
J: TRBJ2-1
V: TRBV4-1
size: once
CDR3: CASSQVGGRNNEQFF
DNA: TGCGCCAGCAGCCAAGTCGGTGGGAGAAACAATGAGCAGTTCTTC

D: NA
J: TRBJ1-5
V: TRBV28
size: NA
CDR3: CASSLYLYQPQHF
DNA: TGTGCCAGCAGTTTATACCTCTATCAGCCCCAGCATTTT

D: NA
J: TRBJ2-3
V: TRBV4-1
size: NA
CDR3: CASSQLGGGTDTQYF
DNA: TGCGCCAGCAGCCAGCTAGGGGGTGGCACAGATACGCAGTATTTT

D: NA
J: TRBJ1-1
V: TRBV6-1
size: NA
CDR3: CASSEAGRLGNEAFF
DNA: TGTGCCAGCAGTGAAGCGGGTCGTTTAGGAAACGAGGCTTTCTTT

D: TRBD1
J: TRBJ2-5
V: TRBV10-1
size: NA
CDR3: CASSLDRGRETQYF
DNA: TGCGCCAGCAGTCTAGACAGGGGGAGGGAGACCCAGTACTTC

D: NA
J: TRBJ1-2
V: TRBV28
size: NA
CDR3: CASRATGTLWSGYTF
DNA: TGTGCCAGCAGAGCCACCGGGACCCTTTGGAGTGGCTACACCTTC

D: TRBD2
J: TRBJ2-6
V: TRBV28
size: once
CDR3: CASSLPGLAGDPSGANVLTF
DNA: TGTGCCAGCAGTTTACCGGGACTAGCGGGAGACCCCTCTGGGGCCAACGTCCTGACTTTC

D: TRBD1
J: TRBJ2-1
V: TRBV2
size: NA
CDR3: CASSIDRGTYNEQFF
DNA: TGTGCCAGCAGTATTGACAGGGGCACCTACAATGAGCAGTTCTTC

D: NA
J: TRBJ2-1
V: TRBV19
size: NA
CDR3: CASSAGLGASYNEQFF
DNA: TGTGCCAGTAGTGCTGGCCTTGGGGCCTCCTACAATGAGCAGTTCTTC

D: NA
J: TRBJ1-5
V: TRBV2
size: NA
CDR3: CASRRTAGQPQHF
DNA: TGTGCCAGCAGAAGGACAGCGGGCCAGCCCCAGCATTTT

D: NA
J: TRBJ2-5
V: TRBV19
size: NA
CDR3: CASSRIQETQYF
DNA: TGTGCCAGTAGTAGGATCCAAGAGACCCAGTACTTC

D: TRBD1
J: TRBJ1-1
V: TRBV14
size: NA
CDR3: CASSLTGDTEAFF
DNA: TGTGCCAGCAGCCTAACAGGGGACACTGAAGCTTTCTTT

D: NA
J: TRBJ2-5
V: TRBV20-1
size: NA
CDR3: CSAPEGETQYF
DNA: TGCAGTGCTCCGGAGGGGGAGACCCAGTACTTC